What follows are 12 T cell receptor beta chains derived from one specimen sequenced in a study of Ad26.COV2.S vaccination and SARS-CoV-2 variants. The treatment was: approximately 18 received Ad26.COV2.S at low or high dose, single or two shots; five or six received placebo; per-sample allocation not given. Material that was analyzed had been drawn on day 63 after the first vaccine or placebo injection. Here immunoSEQ multiplex PCR was the method, and the copy in TCRdb shows in-frame clones only, minus some. This sample has 300,000 to 400,000 clones, with roughly 90% found just once. The specimen comprised peripheral blood, sampled in a trial of Ad26.COV2.S vaccine versus placebo. The receptors were sampled from a person between 18 and 65 years old who received the Ad26.COV2.S COVID-19 vaccine or a placebo.

This clone was found once. This rearrangement joins TRBV7-8 to TRBJ1-3; D perhaps matches TRBD1 (6 bases). The CDR3 has 16 residues. Looked up from germline, CDR1 is SGHVS and CDR2 is FQNEAQ. V lost 4 bases to trimming and J lost 1 base, with 14 bases between them. CDR3 DNA sequence: TGTGCCAGCAGCTGGGGGCAGGGAGCATCTGGAAACACCATATATTTT. It yields the protein CASSWGQGASGNTIYF.

V usage is TRBV4-3 and J usage is TRBJ1-2; D is unclear. The CDR3 has 16 amino acids. The ends were cut back, 0 bases at V and 2 bases at J, with 13 bases in the middle. The germline V gene has CDR1 LGHNA and CDR2 YSLEER. The CDR3 spells CASSQDYGVENYGYTF. CDR3 nucleotide sequence: TGCGCCAGCAGCCAAGATTACGGGGTGGAGAACTATGGCTACACCTTC.

In this sample, this clone turned up once. In DNA form, the CDR3 reads TGTGCCAGCAGTTCCTGGTCCCGAGGGGGAGATACGCAGTATTTT. This sequence encodes CASSSWSRGGDTQYF. The chain is built from TRBV27 and TRBJ2-3, with D perhaps matching TRBD1 (6 bases). Germline CDR1 reads MNHEY; CDR2 reads SMNVEV (reference sequence). This CDR3 has 15 amino acids. V lost 4 bases and J 5 bases, leaving 16 bases between the germline ends.

The chain uses TRBV7-9 and TRBJ1-1, with unresolved D. There are 13 residues in the CDR3. In germline, CDR1 is SEHNR, CDR2 FQNEAQ (reference sequence). The V gene lost 7 bases and the J gene lost 0 bases, with 9 bases spanning the gap. The CDR3, as DNA: TGTGCCAGCAAGGACGGCATGAACACTGAAGCTTTCTTT. This gives the protein CASKDGMNTEAFF.

The J gene is TRBJ2-3, the V gene TRBV29-1; D call uncertain. V gave up 3 bases and J gave up 2 bases, with 0 bases separating them. Germline assignment: CDR1 SQVTM and CDR2 ANQGSEA. This CDR3 contains 10 residues. In DNA form, the CDR3 reads TGCAGCGTTGACACAGATACGCAGTATTTT. Translating gives CSVDTDTQYF.

The genes are TRBV29-1 and TRBJ2-1, with D unresolved. With 4 bases removed from V and 7 bases from J, the gap between germline ends came to 14 bases. This CDR3 contains 13 residues. The germline CDR1 and CDR2 sequences are SQVTM and ANQGSEA. CDR3 sequence: CSVGLRTNNEQFF. In DNA, the CDR3 is TGCAGCGTTGGCCTGAGAACAAATAATGAGCAGTTCTTC.

V usage is TRBV4-2 and J usage is TRBJ2-3, with 12 bases fitting TRBD2. This CDR3 has 12 residues. The V segment lost 4 bases and the J segment 14 bases; nucleotides outside the gene matches: 4. CDR1 LGHNA and CDR2 YNFKEQ come from the germline V gene. CDR3 bases: TGTGCCAGCAGCCCAGGACTAGCGGGAATGTATTTT. This translates into CASSPGLAGMYF.

Comment on this clone: Sequence at one end of the junction differs from germline and may be a read error. The chain couples TRBV6-2 or TRBV6-3 to TRBJ2-5, with 10 bases fitting TRBD2. Germline CDR1 reads MNHEY; CDR2 reads SVGEGT. This CDR3 is built from 18 residues. CDR3 coding DNA: TGTGCCAGCACTTACCCCCCCGGACTAGCGGCTTGGGTAGAGACCCAGTACTTC. Residues: CASTYPPGLAAWVETQYF.

This rearrangement joins TRBV12-3 or TRBV12-4 to TRBJ1-3, with unresolved D. CDR3 length equals 13 residues. Trimming took off 3 bases at V and 0 bases at J, with 3 bases between the two ends. The CDR3 loop reads CASSFDSGNTIYF. CDR3 coding DNA: TGTGCCAGCAGTTTTGACTCTGGAAACACCATATATTTT.

The CDR3 sequence: CASTGESLGDIQYF. CDR3 nucleotides: TGCGCCAGCACGGGCGAGAGTTTAGGGGACATTCAGTACTTC. The J gene is TRBJ2-4, the V gene TRBV5-1; weak D call: TRBD1 (5 bases). V was trimmed by 6 bases and J by 8 bases, leaving 18 bases between them. Germline CDR1 is SGHRS and CDR2 is YFSETQ. The CDR3 loop spans 14 amino acids.

The chain links TRBV7-9 to TRBJ1-3, with D unresolved. Between the trimmed V and J ends, which lost 5 bases and 0 bases, there was a span of 11 bases. Germline-derived CDR1 and CDR2 are SEHNR and FQNEAQ (reference sequence). This CDR3 spans 15 amino acids. The CDR3 DNA reads TGTGCCAGCAGCCACTACACCGACTCTGGAAACACCATATATTTT. This encodes CASSHYTDSGNTIYF.

A remark on this clone: The sample carries other DNA sequences with the same CDR3. The chain combines TRBV18 with TRBJ1-1; 7 bases fit TRBD1. V shed 6 bases, J shed 1 base, and the junction held 2 bases outside the gene matches. The CDR3 loop spans 13 amino acids. Germline V gives CDR1 KGHSH, CDR2 LQKENI. The CDR3 DNA is TGTGCCAGCTCCCGGACAGGGAACACTGAAGCTTTCTTT. This sequence encodes CASSRTGNTEAFF. The whole variable domain, remainder taken from reference TRBV18 and TRBJ1-1, is NAGVMQNPRHLVRRRGQEARLRCSPMKGHSHVYWYRQLPEEGLKFMVYLQKENIIDESGMPKERFSAEFPKEGPSILRIQQVVRGDSAAYFCASSRTGNTEAFFGQGTRLTVV.